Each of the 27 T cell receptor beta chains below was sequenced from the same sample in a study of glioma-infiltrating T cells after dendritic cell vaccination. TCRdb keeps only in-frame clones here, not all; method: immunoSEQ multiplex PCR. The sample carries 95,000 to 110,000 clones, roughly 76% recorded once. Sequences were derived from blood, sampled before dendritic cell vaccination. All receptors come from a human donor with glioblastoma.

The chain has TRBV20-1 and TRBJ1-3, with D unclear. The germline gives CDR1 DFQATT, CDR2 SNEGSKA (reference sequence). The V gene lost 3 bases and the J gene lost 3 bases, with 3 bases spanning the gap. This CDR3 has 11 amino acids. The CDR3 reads CSASIGNTIYF. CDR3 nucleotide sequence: TGCAGTGCTAGTATTGGAAACACCATATATTTT.

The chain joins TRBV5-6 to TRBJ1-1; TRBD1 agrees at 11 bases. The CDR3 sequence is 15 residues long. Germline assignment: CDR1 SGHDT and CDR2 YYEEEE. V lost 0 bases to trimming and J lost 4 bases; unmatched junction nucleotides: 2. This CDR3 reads CASSLVGTGGTEAFF. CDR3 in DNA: TGTGCCAGCAGCTTGGTTGGGACAGGGGGCACTGAAGCTTTCTTT.

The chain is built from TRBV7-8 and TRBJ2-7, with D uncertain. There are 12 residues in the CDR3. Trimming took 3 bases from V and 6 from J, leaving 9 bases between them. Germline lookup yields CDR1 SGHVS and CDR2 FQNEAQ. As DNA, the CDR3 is TGTGCCAGCAGCTTTACAGCAGGCGAGCAGTACTTC. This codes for CASSFTAGEQYF.

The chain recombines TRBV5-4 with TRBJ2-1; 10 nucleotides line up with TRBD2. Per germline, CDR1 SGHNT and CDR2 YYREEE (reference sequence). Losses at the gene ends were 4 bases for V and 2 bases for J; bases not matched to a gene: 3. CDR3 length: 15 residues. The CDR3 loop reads CASSRSGGAYNEQFF. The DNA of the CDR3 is TGTGCCAGCAGCCGCAGCGGGGGGGCCTACAATGAGCAGTTCTTC.

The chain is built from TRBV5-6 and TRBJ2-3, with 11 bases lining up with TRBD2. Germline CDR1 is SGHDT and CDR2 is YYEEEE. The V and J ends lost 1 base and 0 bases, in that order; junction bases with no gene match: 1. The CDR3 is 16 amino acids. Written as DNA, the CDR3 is TGTGCCAGCAGCTTGAGGACTAGCGGGAGCACAGATACGCAGTATTTT. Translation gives CASSLRTSGSTDTQYF.

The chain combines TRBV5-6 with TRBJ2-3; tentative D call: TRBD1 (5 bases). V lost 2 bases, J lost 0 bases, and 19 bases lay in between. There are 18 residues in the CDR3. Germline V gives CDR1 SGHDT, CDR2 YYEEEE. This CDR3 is CASSFYMTVGASTDTQYF. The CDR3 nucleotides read TGTGCCAGCAGCTTTTATATGACAGTTGGAGCTAGCACAGATACGCAGTATTTT.

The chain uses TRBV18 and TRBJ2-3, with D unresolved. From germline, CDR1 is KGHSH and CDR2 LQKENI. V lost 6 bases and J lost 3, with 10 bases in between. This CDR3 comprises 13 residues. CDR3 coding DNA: TGTGCCAGCTCCCCGTCGGGTACAGATACGCAGTATTTT. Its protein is CASSPSGTDTQYF. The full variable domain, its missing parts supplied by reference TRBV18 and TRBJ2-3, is NAGVMQNPRHLVRRRGQEARLRCSPMKGHSHVYWYRQLPEEGLKFMVYLQKENIIDESGMPKERFSAEFPKEGPSILRIQQVVRGDSAAYFCASSPSGTDTQYFGPGTRLTVL.

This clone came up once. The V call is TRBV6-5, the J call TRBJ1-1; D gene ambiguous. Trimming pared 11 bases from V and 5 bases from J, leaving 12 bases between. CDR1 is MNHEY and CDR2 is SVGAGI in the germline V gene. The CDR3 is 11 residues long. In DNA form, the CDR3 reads TGTGCCGTCAATTCAGAAACTGAAGCTTTCTTT. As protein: CAVNSETEAFF.

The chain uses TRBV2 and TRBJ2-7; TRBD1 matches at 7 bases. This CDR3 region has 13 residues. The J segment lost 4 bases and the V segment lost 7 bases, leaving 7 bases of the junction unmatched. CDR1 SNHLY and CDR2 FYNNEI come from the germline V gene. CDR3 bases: TGTGCCAGCACCGGGACAGCCGGTTACGAGCAGTACTTC. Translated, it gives CASTGTAGYEQYF. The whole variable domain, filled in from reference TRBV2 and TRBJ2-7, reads EPEVTQTPSHQVTQMGQEVILRCVPISNHLYFYWYRQILGQKVEFLVSFYNNEISEKSEIFDDQFSVERPDGSNFTLKIRSTKLEDSAMYFCASTGTAGYEQYFGPGTRLTVT.

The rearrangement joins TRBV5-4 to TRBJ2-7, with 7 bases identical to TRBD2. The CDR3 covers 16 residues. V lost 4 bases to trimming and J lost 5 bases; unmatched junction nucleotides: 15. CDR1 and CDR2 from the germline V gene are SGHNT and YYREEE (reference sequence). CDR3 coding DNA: TGTGCCAGCAGCCCGCAGACTAGCAGAGCAGTAAACGAGCAGTACTTC. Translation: CASSPQTSRAVNEQYF.

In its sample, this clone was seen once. The chain's CDR3 is CASMRGTSSYNEQFF. In DNA, the CDR3 is TGCGCCAGCATGCGGGGGACGAGCTCCTACAATGAGCAGTTCTTC. The rearrangement uses TRBV5-1 and TRBJ2-1; 7 positions match TRBD2. This CDR3 contains 15 residues. V was clipped by 6 bases and J by 0 bases; unmatched bases: 6. The germline V gene encodes CDR1 SGHRS and CDR2 YFSETQ.

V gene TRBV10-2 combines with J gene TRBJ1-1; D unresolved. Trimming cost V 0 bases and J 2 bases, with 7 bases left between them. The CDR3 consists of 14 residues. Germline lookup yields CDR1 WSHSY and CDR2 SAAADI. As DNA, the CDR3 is TGCGCCAGCAGTGAGTCGACGGGTAACACTGAAGCTTTCTTT. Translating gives CASSESTGNTEAFF.

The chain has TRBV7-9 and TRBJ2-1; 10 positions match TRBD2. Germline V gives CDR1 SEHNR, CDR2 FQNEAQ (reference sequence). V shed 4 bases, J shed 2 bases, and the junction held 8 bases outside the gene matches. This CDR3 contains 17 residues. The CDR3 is CASSSESGGAPYNEQFF. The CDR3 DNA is TGTGCCAGCAGCTCAGAAAGCGGGGGGGCCCCCTACAATGAGCAGTTCTTC.

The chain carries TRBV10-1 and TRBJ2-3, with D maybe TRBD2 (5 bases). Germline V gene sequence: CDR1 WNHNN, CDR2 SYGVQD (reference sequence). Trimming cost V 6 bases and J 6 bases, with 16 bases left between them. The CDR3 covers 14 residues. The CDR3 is CASRPGMTGDTQYF. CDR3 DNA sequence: TGCGCCAGCAGACCGGGTATGACGGGGGATACGCAGTATTTT.

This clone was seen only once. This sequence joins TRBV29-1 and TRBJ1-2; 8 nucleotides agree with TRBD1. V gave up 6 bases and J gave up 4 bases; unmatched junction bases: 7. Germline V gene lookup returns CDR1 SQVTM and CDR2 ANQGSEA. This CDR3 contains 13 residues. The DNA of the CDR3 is TGCAGCGTAACCCCCGGGACAGGCTATGGCTACACCTTC. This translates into CSVTPGTGYGYTF.

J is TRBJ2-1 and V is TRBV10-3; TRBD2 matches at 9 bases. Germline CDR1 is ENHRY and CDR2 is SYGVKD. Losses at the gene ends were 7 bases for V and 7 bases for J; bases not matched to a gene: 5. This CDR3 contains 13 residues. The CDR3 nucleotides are TGTGCCATCACACCTAGCGGGGTGAATGAGCAGTTCTTC. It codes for CAITPSGVNEQFF.

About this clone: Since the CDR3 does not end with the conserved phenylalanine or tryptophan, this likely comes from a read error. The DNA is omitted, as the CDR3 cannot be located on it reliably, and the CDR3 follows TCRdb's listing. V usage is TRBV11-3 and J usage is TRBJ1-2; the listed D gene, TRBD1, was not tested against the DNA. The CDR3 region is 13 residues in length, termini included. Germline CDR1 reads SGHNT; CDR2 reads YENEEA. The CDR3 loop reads CASSLEWGQVFKL.

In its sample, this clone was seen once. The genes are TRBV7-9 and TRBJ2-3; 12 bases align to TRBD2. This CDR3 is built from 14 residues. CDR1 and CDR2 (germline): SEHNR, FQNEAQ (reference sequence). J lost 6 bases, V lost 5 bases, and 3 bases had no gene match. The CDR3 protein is CASSPGLAGDTQYF. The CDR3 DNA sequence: TGTGCCAGCAGCCCTGGACTAGCGGGGGATACGCAGTATTTT.

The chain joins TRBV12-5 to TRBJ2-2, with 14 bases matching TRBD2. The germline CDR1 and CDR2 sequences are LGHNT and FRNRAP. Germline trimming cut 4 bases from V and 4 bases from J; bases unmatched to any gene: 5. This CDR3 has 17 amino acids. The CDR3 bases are TGTGCTAGTGGTTCCCGGGGGACTAGCGGGGGCACCGGGGAGCTGTTTTTT. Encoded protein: CASGSRGTSGGTGELFF.

CDR3 sequence (DNA): TGTGCCAGTCGCACCGGGACAGGGAGCAATCAGCCCCAGCATTTT. It specifies CASRTGTGSNQPQHF. The chain couples TRBV19 to TRBJ1-5; 9 bases are shared with TRBD1. The CDR3 is 15 amino acids. The J segment lost 1 base and the V segment lost 8 bases, leaving 6 bases of the junction unmatched. In germline, CDR1 is LNHDA, CDR2 SQIVND (reference sequence).

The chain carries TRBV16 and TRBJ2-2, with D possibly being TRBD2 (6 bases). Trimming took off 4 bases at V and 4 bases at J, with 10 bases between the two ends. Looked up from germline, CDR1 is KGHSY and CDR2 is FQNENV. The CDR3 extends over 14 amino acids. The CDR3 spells CASSLGDFTGELFF. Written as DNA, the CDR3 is TGTGCCAGCAGCCTGGGGGACTTCACCGGGGAGCTGTTTTTT. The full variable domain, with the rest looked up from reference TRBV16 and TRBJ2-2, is GEEVAQTPKHLVRGEGQKAKLYCAPIKGHSYVFWYQQVLKNEFKFLISFQNENVFDETGMPKERFSAKCLPNSPCSLEIQATKLEDSAVYFCASSLGDFTGELFFGEGSRLTVL.

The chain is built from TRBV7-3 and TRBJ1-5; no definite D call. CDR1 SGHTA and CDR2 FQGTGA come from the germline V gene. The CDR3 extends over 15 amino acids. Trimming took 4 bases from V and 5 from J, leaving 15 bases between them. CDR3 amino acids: CASSSGRARDQPQHF. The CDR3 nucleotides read TGTGCCAGCAGCTCTGGAAGGGCGCGGGATCAGCCCCAGCATTTT.

Here the CDR3 reads CASSPLPTRRPNYGYTF. The CDR3 region has the DNA TGTGCCAGCTCACCATTGCCGACCCGGCGGCCTAACTATGGCTACACCTTC. The V call is TRBV18, the J call TRBJ1-2; no firm D call. This CDR3 comprises 17 residues. CDR1 and CDR2 from the germline V gene are KGHSH and LQKENI. V gave up 2 bases and J gave up 0 bases, with 16 bases separating them.

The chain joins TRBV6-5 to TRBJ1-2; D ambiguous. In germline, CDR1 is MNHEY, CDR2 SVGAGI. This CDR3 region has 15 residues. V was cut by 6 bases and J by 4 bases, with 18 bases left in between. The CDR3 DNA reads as TGTGCCAGCAGCAACCTCGAGGGATCGATCTATGGCTACACCTTC. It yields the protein CASSNLEGSIYGYTF.

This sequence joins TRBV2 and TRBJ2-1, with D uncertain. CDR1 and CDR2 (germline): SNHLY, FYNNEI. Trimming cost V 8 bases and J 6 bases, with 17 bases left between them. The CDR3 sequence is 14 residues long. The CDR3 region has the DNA TGTGCCAGCCTAGAAACCGTGAACTCCAATGAGCAGTTCTTC. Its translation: CASLETVNSNEQFF. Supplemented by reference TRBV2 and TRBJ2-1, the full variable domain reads EPEVTQTPSHQVTQMGQEVILRCVPISNHLYFYWYRQILGQKVEFLVSFYNNEISEKSEIFDDQFSVERPDGSNFTLKIRSTKLEDSAMYFCASLETVNSNEQFFGPGTRLTVL.

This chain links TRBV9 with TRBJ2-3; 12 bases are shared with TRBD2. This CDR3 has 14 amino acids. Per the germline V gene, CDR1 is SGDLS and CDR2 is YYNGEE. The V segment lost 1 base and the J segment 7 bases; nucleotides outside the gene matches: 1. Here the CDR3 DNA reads TGTGCCAGCAGCGTAACTAGCGGGGGGTATACGCAGTATTTT. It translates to CASSVTSGGYTQYF.

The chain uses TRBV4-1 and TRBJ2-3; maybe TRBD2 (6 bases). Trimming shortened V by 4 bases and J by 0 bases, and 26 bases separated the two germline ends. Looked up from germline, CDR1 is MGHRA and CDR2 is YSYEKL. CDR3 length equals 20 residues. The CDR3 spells CASSPLTSGRSSFSTDTQYF. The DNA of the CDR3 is TGCGCCAGCAGCCCCCTCACAAGCGGGCGTTCATCTTTTAGCACAGATACGCAGTATTTT.